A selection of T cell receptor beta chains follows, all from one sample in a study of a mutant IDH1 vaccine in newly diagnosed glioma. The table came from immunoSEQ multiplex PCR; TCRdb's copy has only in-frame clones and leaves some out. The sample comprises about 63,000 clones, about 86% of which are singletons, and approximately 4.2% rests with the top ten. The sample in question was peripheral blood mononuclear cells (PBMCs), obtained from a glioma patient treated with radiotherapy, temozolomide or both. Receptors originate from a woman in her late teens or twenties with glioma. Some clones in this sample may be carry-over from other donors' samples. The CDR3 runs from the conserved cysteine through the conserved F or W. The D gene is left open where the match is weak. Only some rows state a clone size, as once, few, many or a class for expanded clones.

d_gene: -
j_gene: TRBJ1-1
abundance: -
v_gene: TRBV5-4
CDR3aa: CASTTRGGTEAFF
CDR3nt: TGTGCCAGCACCACCAGAGGGGGGACTGAAGCTTTCTTT

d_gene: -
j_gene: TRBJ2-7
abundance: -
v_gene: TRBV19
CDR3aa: CASSMQGSEQYF
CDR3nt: TGTGCCAGTAGTATGCAGGGCTCCGAGCAGTACTTC

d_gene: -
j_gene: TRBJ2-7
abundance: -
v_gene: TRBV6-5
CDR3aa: CASRAVGGYEQYF
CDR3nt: TGTGCCAGCAGGGCTGTAGGGGGCTACGAGCAGTACTTC

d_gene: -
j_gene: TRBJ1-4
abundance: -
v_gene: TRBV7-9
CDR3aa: CASSLRQSTNEKLFF
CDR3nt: TGTGCCAGCAGCCTGCGACAGTCAACTAATGAAAAACTGTTTTTT

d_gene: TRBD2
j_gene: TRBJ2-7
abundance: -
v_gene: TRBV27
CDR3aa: CASSLGRGGNEQYF
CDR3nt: TGTGCCAGCAGTTTAGGCCGGGGGGGAAACGAGCAGTACTTC

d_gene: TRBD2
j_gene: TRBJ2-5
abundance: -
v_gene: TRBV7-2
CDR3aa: CASSYRLAAQETQYF
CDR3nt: TGTGCCAGCAGCTATCGACTAGCGGCCCAAGAGACCCAGTACTTC

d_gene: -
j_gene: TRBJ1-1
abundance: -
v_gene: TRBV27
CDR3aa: CASSSGQRMNTEAFF
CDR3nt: TGTGCCAGCAGTTCCGGACAGCGGATGAACACTGAAGCTTTCTTT

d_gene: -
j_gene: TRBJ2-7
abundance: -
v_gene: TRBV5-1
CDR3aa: CASSLATGPSYEQYF
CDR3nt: TGCGCCAGCAGCTTGGCGACAGGTCCCTCCTACGAGCAGTACTTC

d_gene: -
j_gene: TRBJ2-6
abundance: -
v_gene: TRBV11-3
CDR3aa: CASSLRGGGANVLTF
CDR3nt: TGTGCCAGCAGCTTACGGGGCGGCGGGGCCAACGTCCTGACTTTC

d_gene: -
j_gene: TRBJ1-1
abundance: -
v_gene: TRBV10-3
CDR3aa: CAISESTRENTEAFF
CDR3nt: TGTGCCATCAGTGAGTCGACCAGGGAGAACACTGAAGCTTTCTTT

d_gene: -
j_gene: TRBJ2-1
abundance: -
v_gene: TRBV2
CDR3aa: CASSDPGETNEQFF
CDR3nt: TGTGCCAGCAGTGATCCCGGGGAAACCAATGAGCAGTTCTTC

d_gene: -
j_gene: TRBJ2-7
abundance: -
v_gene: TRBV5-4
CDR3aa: CASSLLDEQYF
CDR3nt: TGTGCCAGCAGCTTGCTGGACGAGCAGTACTTC

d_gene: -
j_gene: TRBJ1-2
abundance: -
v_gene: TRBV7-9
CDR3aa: CASSLDRGSDGYTF
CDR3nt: TGTGCCAGCAGCTTAGACCGGGGGTCGGATGGCTACACCTTC

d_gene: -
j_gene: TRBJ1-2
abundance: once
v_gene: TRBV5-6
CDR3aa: CASSLVDRPNYGYTF
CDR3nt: TGTGCCAGCAGCTTGGTTGACAGACCTAACTATGGCTACACCTTC

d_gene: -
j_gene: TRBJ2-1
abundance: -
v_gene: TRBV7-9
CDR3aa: CASSQVAVAQQFF
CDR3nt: TGTGCCAGCAGTCAAGTAGCGGTGGCGCAGCAGTTCTTC

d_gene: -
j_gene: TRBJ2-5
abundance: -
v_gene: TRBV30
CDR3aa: CAWTAGGETQYF
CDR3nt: TGTGCCTGGACGGCAGGAGGGGAGACCCAGTACTTC

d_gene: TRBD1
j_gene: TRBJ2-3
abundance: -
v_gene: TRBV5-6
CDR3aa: CASSLRTGGADTQYF
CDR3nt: TGTGCCAGCAGCCTTCGGACAGGGGGCGCAGATACGCAGTATTTT

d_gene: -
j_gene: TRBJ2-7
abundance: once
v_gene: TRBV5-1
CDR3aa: CASSFVGGQGQWYF
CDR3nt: TGCGCCAGCAGTTTTGTGGGGGGGCAAGGACAATGGTACTTC

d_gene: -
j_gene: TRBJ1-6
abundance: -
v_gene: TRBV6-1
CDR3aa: CASSEAASPLHF
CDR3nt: TGTGCCAGCAGTGAAGCGGCGTCACCCCTCCACTTT

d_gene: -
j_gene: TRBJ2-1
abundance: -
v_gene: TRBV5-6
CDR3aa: CASSGAGALGNEQFF
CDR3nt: TGTGCCAGCAGCGGGGCCGGGGCTCTCGGGAATGAGCAGTTCTTC

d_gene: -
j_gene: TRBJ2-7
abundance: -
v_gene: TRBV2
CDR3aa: CAIQRASSYEQYF
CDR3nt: TGTGCCATCCAGAGGGCCAGCTCCTACGAGCAGTACTTC

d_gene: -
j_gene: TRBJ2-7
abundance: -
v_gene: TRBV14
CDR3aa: CASSGRPGGLGYEQYF
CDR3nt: TGTGCCAGCAGCGGACGTCCCGGGGGGCTAGGGTACGAGCAGTACTTC

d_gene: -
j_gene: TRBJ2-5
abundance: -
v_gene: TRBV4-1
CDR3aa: CASSQVAGRTDQYF
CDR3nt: TGCGCCAGCAGCCAAGTGGCAGGGAGAACGGACCAGTACTTC

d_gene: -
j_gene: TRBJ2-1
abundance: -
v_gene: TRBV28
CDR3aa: CASSLRDPYNEQFF
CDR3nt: TGTGCCAGCAGTTTACGCGACCCCTACAATGAGCAGTTCTTC